The clone carrying this TCR beta chain was counted many times. Its specificity is not known. The sample originates from a study of identical twins. Findings and limits, study-wide: Insertions were reduced in abundant cord blood beta clonotypes but not in memory repertoires. Invariant populations such as MAIT and iNKT cells could partly muddle zero-insertion analyses.

The CDR3 has 13 amino acids. Trimming removed 3 bases at V and 9 bases at J, with 14 bases between. Germline V gene sequence: CDR1 SQVTM, CDR2 ANQGSEA. TCRdb passed the 5' RACE reads through MiXCR, listing each CDR3 protein once. This table has approximately 700,000 distinct CDR3 sequences, over 5% appearing once. Sequenced sample: naive T cells sorted from blood. The sequence was obtained from a man in his late teens or twenties in good health. The J gene is TRBJ1-4, the V gene TRBV29-1, with no clear D. The chain's CDR3 is CSVDIGQTQKLFF. As DNA, the CDR3 is TGCAGCGTTGACATTGGGCAGACCCAAAAACTGTTTTTT.